Listed here are 9 T cell receptor beta chains from one sample, sequenced in a study of molecular identifiers for immune sequencing clone quantification. TCRdb independently ran MiXCR on the PCR reads; one entry per CDR3 protein. The sample contains under 800,000 distinct CDR3 sequences, around 25% of which appear only once. Material: naive CD8+ T cells from blood, with Jurkat cell RNA spiked in. Documented subset: FACS-sorted CD8+CD4-CCR7+CD45RA+ naive T cells. The receptors stem from a human donor in good health. Some libraries in this study had Jurkat cell RNA spiked in.

The V call is TRBV5-3, the J call TRBJ2-7; D call uncertain. TRBV5-3 is assigned to the ORF class and has an uncertain function. The CDR3 contains 17 residues. Trimming cost V 8 bases and J 0 bases, with 24 bases left between them. The CDR3 sequence: CASKAQTRTWSSYEQYF. The DNA of the CDR3 is TGTGCCAGCAAGGCCCAGACGAGAACTTGGAGCTCCTACGAGCAGTACTTC.

This clonotype came up many times. The chain employs TRBV6-2 or TRBV6-3 and TRBJ1-1; weak D call: TRBD1 (6 bases). V was cut by 7 bases and J by 12 bases, with 18 bases left in between. The germline CDR1 and CDR2 sequences are MNHEY and SVGEGT. This CDR3 contains 12 residues. CDR3 sequence: CASTYGGPGTFF. CDR3 bases: TGTGCCAGCACCTACGGGGGCCCCGGGACTTTCTTT.

The J gene is TRBJ1-5, the V gene TRBV19; possibly TRBD1 for D (5 bases). The CDR3 sequence is 14 residues long. Germline V CDR1 and CDR2: LNHDA, SQIVND (reference sequence). V was trimmed by 10 bases and J by 5 bases, leaving 18 bases between them. CDR3 sequence: CATTLGGLDQPQHF. CDR3 sequence (DNA): TGTGCCACTACCTTGGGGGGGTTGGATCAGCCCCAGCATTTT.

This rearrangement joins TRBV19 to TRBJ1-1; D is uncertain. CDR3 length: 14 residues. CDR1 is LNHDA and CDR2 is SQIVND in the germline V gene (reference sequence). Trimming removed 1 base at V and 3 bases at J, with 9 bases between. CDR3 loop: CASSIASRYTEAFF. The DNA for the CDR3 is TGTGCCAGTAGTATAGCCTCCAGGTACACTGAAGCTTTCTTT.

This clonotype was detected many times. The V call is TRBV24-1, the J call TRBJ1-5, with D hard to call. Trimming took 4 bases from V and 2 from J, leaving 5 bases between them. The CDR3 contains 13 residues. The V gene's germline CDR1 is KGHDR and CDR2 SFDVKD. The CDR3 here is CATSEEGNQPQHF. As DNA, the CDR3 is TGTGCCACCAGTGAGGAGGGCAATCAGCCCCAGCATTTT.

In its sample, this clonotype was seen many times. The chain carries TRBV20-1 and TRBJ2-5; no firm D call. There are 13 residues in the CDR3. The V and J ends lost 3 bases and 4 bases respectively, with 12 bases between them. CDR1 and CDR2 from the germline V gene are DFQATT and SNEGSKA (reference sequence). CDR3 amino acids: CSASPLLSETQYF. The CDR3 DNA is TGCAGTGCTAGTCCTCTTCTCTCAGAGACCCAGTACTTC.

This rearrangement joins TRBV12-5 to TRBJ2-6, with 7 bases matching TRBD2. This CDR3 contains 18 residues. Germline V gene lookup returns CDR1 LGHNT and CDR2 FRNRAP. Germline trimming cut 1 base from V and 4 bases from J; bases unmatched to any gene: 10. Written as DNA, the CDR3 is TGTGCTAGTGGTTTGGCCGGGCCTAGCGGTACCGGGGCCAACGTCCTGACTTTC. This gives the protein CASGLAGPSGTGANVLTF.

The chain carries TRBV2 and TRBJ2-1; D is perhaps TRBD1 (5 bases). The V gene lost 2 bases and the J gene lost 5 bases, with 19 bases spanning the gap. The V gene's germline CDR1 is SNHLY and CDR2 FYNNEI. The CDR3 runs 17 residues. As DNA, the CDR3 is TGTGCCAGCAGTGAAAGGACAATACCCTGGGTTAACAATGAGCAGTTCTTC. It yields the protein CASSERTIPWVNNEQFF.

Concerning this clonotype itself: One base away lies a much larger clone, so this may be a sequencing read error. The chain carries TRBV7-6 and TRBJ2-5, with D possibly being TRBD2 (5 bases). Germline V gene lookup returns CDR1 SGHVS and CDR2 FNYEAQ. V gave up 1 base and J gave up 5 bases, with 14 bases separating them. The CDR3 has 15 residues. For the CDR3, the DNA is TGTGCCAGCAGCTTAGTGAGCGGACGGAGTGAGACCCAGTACTTC. Translating gives CASSLVSGRSETQYF.